This T cell receptor beta chain was sequenced in a study of cytomegalovirus exposure and HLA in healthy donors. Study context: Some 85 million unique TCRs from HLA-typed donors were held in an early data release. General study results and limits: Immune exposure data for these donors was limited to CMV serostatus. A likely sequencing artifact accounted for one observed cluster of highly shared sequence variants.

Primers included in the PCR were 60 Vbeta and 13 Jbeta primers. The repertoire was sequenced with immunoSEQ multiplex PCR; TCRdb's copy has only in-frame clones and lacks some. The profile covers about 200,000 clones, with 78% appearing a single time and roughly 15% taken by the ten largest. Looked up from germline, CDR1 is MDHEN and CDR2 is SYDVKM. V shed 5 bases and J 1 base; nucleotides not matched to a gene: 8. The CDR3 has 16 amino acids. Remarks on this clone: Its antigen is unidentified.

Sequenced: PBMCs. This receptor was taken from a woman aged 25 to 39 in good health and CMV-seropositive. The chain links TRBV28 to TRBJ2-1, with 7 bases lining up with TRBD1. CDR3 in DNA: TGTGCCAGCAGTAGAGGGGGCAGGGTATCCTACAATGAGCAGTTCTTC. Translation gives CASSRGGRVSYNEQFF. The variable domain in full, with the rest retrieved from reference TRBV28 and TRBJ2-1, is DVKVTQSSRYLVKRTGEKVFLECVQDMDHENMFWYRQDPGLGLRLIYFSYDVKMKEKGDIPEGYSVSREKKERFSLILESASTNQTSMYLCASSRGGRVSYNEQFFGPGTRLTVL.